The clone carrying this TCR beta chain turned up a few times. Its antigen remains unknown. V shed 4 bases and J 1 base; nucleotides not matched to a gene: 11. The CDR3 is 17 residues long. Germline lookup yields CDR1 KGHSH and CDR2 LQKENI. The data were obtained in a study of beta chain features in type 1 diabetes. General study points: Significant though moderate, a shortening of TCRB CDR3s appeared in all four CD4+ subsets of Type 1 diabetes patients.

cDNA synthesis used the whole RNA isolate, giving expressed TCRB sequences. TCRdb's copy holds only in-frame clones and misses some; the assay was immunoSEQ multiplex PCR. This sample has around 140,000 clones, with approximately 10% found just once. Input material: central memory CD4+ T cells from blood. The gene calls are TRBV18 and TRBJ2-5; 8 bases match TRBD1. This receptor was obtained from a man younger than 45 with type 1 diabetes. CDR3 sequence (DNA): TGTGCCAGCTCACAAGACCTCAGGACAGGGATCCAAGAGACCCAGTACTTC. Translating gives CASSQDLRTGIQETQYF.